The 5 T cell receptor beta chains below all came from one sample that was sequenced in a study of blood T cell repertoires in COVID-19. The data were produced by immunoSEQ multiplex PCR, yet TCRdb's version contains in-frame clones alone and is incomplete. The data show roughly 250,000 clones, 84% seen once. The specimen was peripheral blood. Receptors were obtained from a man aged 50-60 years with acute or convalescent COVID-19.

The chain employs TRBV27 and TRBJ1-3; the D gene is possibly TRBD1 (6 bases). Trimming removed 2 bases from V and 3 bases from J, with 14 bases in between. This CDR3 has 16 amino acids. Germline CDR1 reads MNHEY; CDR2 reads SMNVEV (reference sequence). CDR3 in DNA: TGTGCCAGCAGTTTACGAGGGTTACAGGGTGGAAACACCATATATTTT. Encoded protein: CASSLRGLQGGNTIYF.

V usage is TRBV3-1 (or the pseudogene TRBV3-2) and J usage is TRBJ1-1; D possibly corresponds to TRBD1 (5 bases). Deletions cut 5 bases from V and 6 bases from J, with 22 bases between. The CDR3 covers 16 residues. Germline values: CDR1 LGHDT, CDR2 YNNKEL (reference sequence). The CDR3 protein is CASSNPDKGYSPEAFF. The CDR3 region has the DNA TGTGCCAGCAGCAACCCCGATAAGGGGTACTCCCCTGAAGCTTTCTTT.

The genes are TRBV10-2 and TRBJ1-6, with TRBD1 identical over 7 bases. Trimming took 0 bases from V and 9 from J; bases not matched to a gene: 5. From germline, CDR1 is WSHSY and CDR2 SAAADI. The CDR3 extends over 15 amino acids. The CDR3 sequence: CASSESGQGVSPLHF. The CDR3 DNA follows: TGCGCCAGCAGTGAGTCGGGGCAGGGGGTTTCACCCCTCCACTTT.

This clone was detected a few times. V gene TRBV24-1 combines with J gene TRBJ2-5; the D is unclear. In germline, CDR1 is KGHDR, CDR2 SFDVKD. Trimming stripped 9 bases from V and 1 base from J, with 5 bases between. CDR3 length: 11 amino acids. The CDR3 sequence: CATELQETQYF. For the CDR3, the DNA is TGTGCCACCGAACTCCAAGAGACCCAGTACTTC.

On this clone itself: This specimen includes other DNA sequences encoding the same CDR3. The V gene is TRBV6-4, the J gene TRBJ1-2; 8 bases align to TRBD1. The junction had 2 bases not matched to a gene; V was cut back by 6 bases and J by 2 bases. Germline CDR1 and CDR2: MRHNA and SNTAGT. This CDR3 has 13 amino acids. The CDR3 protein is CASSRTGNYGYTF. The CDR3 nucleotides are TGTGCCAGCAGCAGGACAGGGAACTATGGCTACACCTTC.